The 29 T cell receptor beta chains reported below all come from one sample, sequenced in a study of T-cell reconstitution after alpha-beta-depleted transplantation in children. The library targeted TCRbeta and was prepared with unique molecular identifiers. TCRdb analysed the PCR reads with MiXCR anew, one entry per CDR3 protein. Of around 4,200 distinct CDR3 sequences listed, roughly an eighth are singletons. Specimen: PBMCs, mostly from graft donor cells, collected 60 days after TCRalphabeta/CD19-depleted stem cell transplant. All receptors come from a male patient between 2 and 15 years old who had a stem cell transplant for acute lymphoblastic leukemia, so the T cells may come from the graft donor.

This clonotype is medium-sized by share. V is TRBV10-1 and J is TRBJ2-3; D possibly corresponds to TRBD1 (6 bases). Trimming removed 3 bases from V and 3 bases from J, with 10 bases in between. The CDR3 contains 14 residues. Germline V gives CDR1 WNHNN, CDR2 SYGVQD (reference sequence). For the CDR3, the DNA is TGCGCCAGCAGTGATCCCGGACAGACAGATACGCAGTATTTT. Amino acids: CASSDPGQTDTQYF.

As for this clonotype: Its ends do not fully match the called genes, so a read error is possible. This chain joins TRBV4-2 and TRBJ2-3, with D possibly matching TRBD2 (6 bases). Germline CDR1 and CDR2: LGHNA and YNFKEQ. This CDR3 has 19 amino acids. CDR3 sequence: CAISPGISGAGLITDTQYF. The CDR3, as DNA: TGTGCCATCAGCCCCGGGATTAGCGGCGCAGGATTAATCACAGATACGCAGTATTTT.

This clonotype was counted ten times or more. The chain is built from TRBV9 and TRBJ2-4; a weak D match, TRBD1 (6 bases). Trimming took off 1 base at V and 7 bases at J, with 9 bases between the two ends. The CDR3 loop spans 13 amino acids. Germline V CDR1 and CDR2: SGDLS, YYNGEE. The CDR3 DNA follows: TGTGCCAGCAGCGTACAGGGGACCAACATTCAGTACTTC. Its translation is CASSVQGTNIQYF.

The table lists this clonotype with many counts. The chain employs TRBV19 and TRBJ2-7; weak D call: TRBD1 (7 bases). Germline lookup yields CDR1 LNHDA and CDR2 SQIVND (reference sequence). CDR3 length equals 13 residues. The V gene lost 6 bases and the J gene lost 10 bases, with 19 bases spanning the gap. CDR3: CASSQGGWPRQYF. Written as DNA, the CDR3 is TGTGCCAGTAGCCAGGGGGGCTGGCCGCGTCAGTACTTC.

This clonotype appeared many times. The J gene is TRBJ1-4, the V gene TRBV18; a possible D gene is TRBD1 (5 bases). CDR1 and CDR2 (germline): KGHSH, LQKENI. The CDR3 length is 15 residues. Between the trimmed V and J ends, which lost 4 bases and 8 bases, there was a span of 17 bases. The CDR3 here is CASSLNLGAAEKLFF. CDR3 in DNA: TGTGCCAGCTCACTTAACCTAGGGGCGGCCGAAAAACTGTTTTTT. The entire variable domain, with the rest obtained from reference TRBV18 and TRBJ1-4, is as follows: NAGVMQNPRHLVRRRGQEARLRCSPMKGHSHVYWYRQLPEEGLKFMVYLQKENIIDESGMPKERFSAEFPKEGPSILRIQQVVRGDSAAYFCASSLNLGAAEKLFFGSGTQLSVL.

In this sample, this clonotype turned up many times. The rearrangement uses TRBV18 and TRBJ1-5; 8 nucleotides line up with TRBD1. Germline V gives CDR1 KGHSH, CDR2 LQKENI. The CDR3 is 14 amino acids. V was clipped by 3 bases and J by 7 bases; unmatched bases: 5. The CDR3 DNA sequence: TGTGCCAGCTCACCCCTGCCAGGGGGCCAGCCCCAGCATTTT. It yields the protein CASSPLPGGQPQHF.

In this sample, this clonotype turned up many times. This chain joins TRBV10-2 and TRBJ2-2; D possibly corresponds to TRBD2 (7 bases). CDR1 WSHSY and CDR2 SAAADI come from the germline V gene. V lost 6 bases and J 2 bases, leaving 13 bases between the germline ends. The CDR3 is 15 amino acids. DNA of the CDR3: TGCGCCAGCAGGAGCGGGACAAAAAACACCGGGGAGCTGTTTTTT. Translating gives CASRSGTKNTGELFF.

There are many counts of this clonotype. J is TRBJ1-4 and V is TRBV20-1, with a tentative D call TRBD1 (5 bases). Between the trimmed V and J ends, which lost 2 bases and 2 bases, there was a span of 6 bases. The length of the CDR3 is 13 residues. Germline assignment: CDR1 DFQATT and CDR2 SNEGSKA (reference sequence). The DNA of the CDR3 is TGCAGTGCTAGATGGGGCACTAATGAAAAACTGTTTTTT. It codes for CSARWGTNEKLFF.

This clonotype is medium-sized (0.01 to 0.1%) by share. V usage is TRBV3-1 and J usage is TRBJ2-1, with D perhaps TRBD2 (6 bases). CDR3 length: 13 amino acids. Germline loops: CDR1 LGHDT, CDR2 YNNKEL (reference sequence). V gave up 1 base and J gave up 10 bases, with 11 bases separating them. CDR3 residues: CASSQGDWTEQFF. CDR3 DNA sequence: TGTGCCAGCAGCCAAGGGGACTGGACCGAGCAGTTCTTC.

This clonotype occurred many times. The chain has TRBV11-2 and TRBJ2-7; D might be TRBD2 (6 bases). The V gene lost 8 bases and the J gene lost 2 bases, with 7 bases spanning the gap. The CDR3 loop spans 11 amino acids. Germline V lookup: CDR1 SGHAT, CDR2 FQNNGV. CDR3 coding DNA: TGTGCCAGCGCGGGGACCTACGAGCAGTACTTC. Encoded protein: CASAGTYEQYF.

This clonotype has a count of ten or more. The CDR3 DNA reads TGCAGCGTTTCGGACAGGGAAGACTATGGCTACACCTTC. Translated, it gives CSVSDREDYGYTF. The genes are TRBV29-1 and TRBJ1-2, with 8 bases aligning to TRBD1. V dropped 5 bases and J dropped 3; count of bases not matched to a gene: 5. The CDR3 runs 13 residues. Germline CDR1 and CDR2: SQVTM and ANQGSEA. Supplemented by reference TRBV29-1 and TRBJ1-2, the full variable domain reads SAVISQKPSRDICQRGTSLTIQCQVDSQVTMMFWYRQQPGQSLTLIATANQGSEATYESGFVIDKFPISRPNLTFSTLTVSNMSPEDSSIYLCSVSDREDYGYTFGSGTRLTVV.

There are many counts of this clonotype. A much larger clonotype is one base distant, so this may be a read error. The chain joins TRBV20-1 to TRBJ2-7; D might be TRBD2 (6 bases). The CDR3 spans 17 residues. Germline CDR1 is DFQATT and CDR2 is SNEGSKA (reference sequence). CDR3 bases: TGCTGTGTTGCCCCCTCCGGAGACAGAAGCGGGTCCTACGAGCAGTACTTC. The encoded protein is CCVAPSGDRSGSYEQYF.

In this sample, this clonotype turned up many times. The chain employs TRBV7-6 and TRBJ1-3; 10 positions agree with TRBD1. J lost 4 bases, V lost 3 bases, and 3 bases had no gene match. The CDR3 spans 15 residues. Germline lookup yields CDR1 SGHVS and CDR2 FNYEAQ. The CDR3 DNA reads TGTGCCAGCAGCTTTGGACAGGGGGTGGGAAACACCATATATTTT. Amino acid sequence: CASSFGQGVGNTIYF.

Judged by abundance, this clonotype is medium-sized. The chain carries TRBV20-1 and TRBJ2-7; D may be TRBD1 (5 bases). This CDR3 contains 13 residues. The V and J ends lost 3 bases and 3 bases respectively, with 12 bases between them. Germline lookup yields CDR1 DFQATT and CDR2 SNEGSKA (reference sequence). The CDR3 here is CSASAQGFYEQYF. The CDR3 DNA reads TGCAGTGCTAGTGCCCAGGGCTTCTACGAGCAGTACTTC.

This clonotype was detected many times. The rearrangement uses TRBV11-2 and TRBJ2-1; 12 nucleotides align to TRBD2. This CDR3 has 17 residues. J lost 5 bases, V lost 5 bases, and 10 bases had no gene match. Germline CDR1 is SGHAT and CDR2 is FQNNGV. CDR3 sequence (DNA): TGTGCCAGCAGCCCCTACTCCGGACTAGCGGGGAACAATGAGCAGTTCTTC. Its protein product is CASSPYSGLAGNNEQFF.

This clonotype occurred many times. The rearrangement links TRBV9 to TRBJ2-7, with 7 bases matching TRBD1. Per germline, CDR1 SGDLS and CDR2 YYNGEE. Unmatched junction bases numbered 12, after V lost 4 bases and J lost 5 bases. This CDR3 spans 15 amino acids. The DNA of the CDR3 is TGTGCCAGCAGCCCACATAAGACAGGGTCCCACGAGCAGTACTTC. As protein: CASSPHKTGSHEQYF.

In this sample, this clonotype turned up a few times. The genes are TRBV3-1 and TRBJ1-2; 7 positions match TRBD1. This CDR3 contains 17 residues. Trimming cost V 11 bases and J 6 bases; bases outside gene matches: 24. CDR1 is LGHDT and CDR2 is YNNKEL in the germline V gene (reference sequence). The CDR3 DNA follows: TGTGCCTGCACCCAACGGGACAGAAGCGTGGGGACCGATGGCTACACCTTC. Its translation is CACTQRDRSVGTDGYTF.

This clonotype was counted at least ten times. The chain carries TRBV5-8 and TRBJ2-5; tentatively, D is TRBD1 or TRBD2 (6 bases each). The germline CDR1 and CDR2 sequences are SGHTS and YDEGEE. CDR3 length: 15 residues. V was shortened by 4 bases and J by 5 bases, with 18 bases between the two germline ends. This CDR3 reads CASSMGGRGGETQYF. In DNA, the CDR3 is TGTGCCAGCAGCATGGGGGGCAGGGGCGGGGAGACCCAGTACTTC.

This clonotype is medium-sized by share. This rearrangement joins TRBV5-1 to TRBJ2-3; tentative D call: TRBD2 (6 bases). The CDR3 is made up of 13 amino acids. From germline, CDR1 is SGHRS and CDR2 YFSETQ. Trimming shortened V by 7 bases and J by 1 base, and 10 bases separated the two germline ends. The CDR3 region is CASYSGGTDTQYF. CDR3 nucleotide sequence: TGCGCCAGCTATTCGGGAGGCACAGATACGCAGTATTTT.

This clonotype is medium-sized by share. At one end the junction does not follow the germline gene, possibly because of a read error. The CDR3 region has the DNA TGTGCCAGCAGCTTAGGTATAACAGGGCGGGGGTACAATGAGCAGTTCTTC. Its protein product is CASSLGITGRGYNEQFF. The chain uses TRBV12-3 or TRBV12-4 and TRBJ2-1, with D maybe TRBD2 (7 bases). The length of the CDR3 is 17 residues.

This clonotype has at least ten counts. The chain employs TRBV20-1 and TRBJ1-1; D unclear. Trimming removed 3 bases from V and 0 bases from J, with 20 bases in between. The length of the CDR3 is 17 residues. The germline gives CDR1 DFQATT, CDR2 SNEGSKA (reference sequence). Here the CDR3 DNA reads TGCAGTGCTAGTAGAAGAGGGATAGGACGTGTGAACACTGAAGCTTTCTTT. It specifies CSASRRGIGRVNTEAFF.

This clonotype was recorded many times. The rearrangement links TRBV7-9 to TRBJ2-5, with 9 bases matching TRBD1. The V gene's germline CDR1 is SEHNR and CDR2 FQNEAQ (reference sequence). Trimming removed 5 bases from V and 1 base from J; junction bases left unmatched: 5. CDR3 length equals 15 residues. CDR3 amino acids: CASSPGTGSQETQYF. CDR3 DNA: TGTGCCAGCAGCCCTGGGACAGGGTCCCAAGAGACCCAGTACTTC.

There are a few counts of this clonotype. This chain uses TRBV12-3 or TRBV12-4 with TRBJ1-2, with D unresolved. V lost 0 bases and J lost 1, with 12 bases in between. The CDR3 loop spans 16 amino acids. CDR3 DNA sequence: TGTGCCAGCAGTTTAGCGGTTAGGAGCCGTAACTATGGCTACACCTTC. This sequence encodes CASSLAVRSRNYGYTF.

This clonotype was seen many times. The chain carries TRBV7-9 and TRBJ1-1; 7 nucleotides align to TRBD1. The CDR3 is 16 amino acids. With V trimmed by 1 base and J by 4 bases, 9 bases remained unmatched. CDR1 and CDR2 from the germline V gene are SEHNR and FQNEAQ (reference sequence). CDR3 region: CASSLVVDREATEAFF. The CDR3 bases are TGTGCCAGCAGCTTAGTAGTCGACAGGGAGGCCACTGAAGCTTTCTTT. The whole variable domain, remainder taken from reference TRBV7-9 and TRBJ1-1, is DTGVSQNPRHKITKRGQNVTFRCDPISEHNRLYWYRQTLGQGPEFLTYFQNEAQLEKSRLLSDRFSAERPKGSFSTLEIQRTEQGDSAMYLCASSLVVDREATEAFFGQGTRLTVV.

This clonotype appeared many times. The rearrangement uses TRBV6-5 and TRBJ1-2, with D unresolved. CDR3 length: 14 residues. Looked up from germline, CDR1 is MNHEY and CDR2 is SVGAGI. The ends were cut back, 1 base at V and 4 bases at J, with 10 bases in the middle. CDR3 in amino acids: CASSYWLGSYGYTF. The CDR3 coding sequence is TGTGCCAGCAGTTACTGGCTGGGGTCCTATGGCTACACCTTC.

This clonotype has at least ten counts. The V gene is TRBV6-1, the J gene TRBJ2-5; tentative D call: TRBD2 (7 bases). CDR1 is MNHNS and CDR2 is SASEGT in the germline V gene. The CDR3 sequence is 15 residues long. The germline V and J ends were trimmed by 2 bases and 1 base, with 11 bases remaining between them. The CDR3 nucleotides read TGTGCCAGCAGTGAATGGGGGGGCGTCCAAGAGACCCAGTACTTC. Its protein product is CASSEWGGVQETQYF.

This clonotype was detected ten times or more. CDR3 coding DNA: TGTGCCAGCAGCTTAGCTAGCGGGGGATCCTACGAGCAGTACTTC. It yields the protein CASSLASGGSYEQYF. This chain uses TRBV7-6 with TRBJ2-7, with 9 bases identical to TRBD2. This CDR3 comprises 15 residues. Losses at the gene ends were 0 bases for V and 1 base for J; bases not matched to a gene: 1. Germline V gives CDR1 SGHVS, CDR2 FNYEAQ.

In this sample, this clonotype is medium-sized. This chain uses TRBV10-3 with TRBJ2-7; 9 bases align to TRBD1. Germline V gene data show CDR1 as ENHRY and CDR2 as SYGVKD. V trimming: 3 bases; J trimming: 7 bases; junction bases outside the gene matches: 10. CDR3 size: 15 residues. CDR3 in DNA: TGTGCCATCAGTGACCCACAGGGGGCGCAATTAGAGCAGTACTTC. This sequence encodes CAISDPQGAQLEQYF.

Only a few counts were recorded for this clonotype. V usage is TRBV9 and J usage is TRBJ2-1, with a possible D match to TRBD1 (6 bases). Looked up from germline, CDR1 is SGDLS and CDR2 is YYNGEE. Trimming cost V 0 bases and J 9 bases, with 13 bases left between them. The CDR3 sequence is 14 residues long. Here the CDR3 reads CASSVVEQGIEQFF. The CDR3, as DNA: TGTGCCAGCAGCGTAGTGGAACAGGGCATTGAGCAGTTCTTC.